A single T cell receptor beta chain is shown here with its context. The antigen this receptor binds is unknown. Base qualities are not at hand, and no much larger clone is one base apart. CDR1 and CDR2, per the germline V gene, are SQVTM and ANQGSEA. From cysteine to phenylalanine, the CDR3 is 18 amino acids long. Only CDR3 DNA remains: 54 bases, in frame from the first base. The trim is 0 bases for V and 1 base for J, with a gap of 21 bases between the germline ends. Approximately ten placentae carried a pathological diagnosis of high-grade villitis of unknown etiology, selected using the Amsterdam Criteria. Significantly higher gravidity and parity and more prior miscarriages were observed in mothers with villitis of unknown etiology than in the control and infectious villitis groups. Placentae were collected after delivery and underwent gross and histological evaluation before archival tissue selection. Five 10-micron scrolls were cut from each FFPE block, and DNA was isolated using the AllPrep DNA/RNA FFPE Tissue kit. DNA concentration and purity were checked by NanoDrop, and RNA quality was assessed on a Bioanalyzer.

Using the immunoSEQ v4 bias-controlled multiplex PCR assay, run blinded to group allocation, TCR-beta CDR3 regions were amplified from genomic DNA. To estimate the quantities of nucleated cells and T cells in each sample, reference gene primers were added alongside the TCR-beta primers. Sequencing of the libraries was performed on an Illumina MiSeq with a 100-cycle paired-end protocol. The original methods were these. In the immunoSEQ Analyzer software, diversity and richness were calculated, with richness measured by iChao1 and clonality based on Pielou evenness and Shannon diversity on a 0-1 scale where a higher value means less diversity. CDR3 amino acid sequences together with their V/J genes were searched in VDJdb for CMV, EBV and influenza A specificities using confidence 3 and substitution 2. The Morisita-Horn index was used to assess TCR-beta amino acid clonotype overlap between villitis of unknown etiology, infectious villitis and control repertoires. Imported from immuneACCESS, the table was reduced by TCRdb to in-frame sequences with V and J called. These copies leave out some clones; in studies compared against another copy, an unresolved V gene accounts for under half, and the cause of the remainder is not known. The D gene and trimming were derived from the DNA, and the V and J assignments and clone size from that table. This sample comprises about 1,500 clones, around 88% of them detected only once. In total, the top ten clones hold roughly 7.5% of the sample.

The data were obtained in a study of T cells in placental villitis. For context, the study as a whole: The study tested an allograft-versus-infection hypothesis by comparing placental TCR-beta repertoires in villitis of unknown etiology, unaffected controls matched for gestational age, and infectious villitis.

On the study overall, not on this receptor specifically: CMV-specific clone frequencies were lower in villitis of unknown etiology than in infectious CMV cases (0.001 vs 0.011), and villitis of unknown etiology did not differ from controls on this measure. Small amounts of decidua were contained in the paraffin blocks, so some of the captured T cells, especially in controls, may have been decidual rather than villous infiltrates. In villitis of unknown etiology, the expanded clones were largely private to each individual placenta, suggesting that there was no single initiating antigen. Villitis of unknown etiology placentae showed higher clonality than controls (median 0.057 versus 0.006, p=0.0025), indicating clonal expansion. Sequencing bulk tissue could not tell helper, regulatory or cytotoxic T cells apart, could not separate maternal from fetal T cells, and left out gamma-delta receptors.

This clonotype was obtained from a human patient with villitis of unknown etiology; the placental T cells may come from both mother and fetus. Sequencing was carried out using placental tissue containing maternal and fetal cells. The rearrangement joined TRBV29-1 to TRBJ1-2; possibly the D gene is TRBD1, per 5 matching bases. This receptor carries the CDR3 CSVEDPTEGYSRNYGYTF. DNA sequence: TGCAGCGTTGAAGATCCTACCGAGGGGTACTCTCGTAACTATGGCTACACCTTC.